This T cell receptor beta chain is from a study of T cell repertoires in cytomegalovirus infection. Study in general: Both a matching HLA type and CMV infection were indicated by public TCR beta signatures.

In TCRdb, the reads were re-called with MiXCR into one record per CDR3 protein. The table records 200,000 to 300,000 distinct CDR3 sequences, 12% to 15% of them present only once. Study-wide results and caveats: CMV carriers having the relevant HLA were flagged by cumulative public TCR beta family frequency.

The CDR3 consists of 20 residues. The J segment lost 4 bases and the V segment lost 2 bases, leaving 16 bases of the junction unmatched. Looked up from germline, CDR1 is SGHTA and CDR2 is FQGNSA. In this sample, this clonotype turned up many times. Antigen unknown. Sequencing was done on a sample of PBMCs. This clonotype originated in a human donor in good health (CMV status not recorded). Some clones in this sample may be carry-over from other donors' samples. The V call is TRBV7-2, the J call TRBJ2-7, with 14 bases matching TRBD2. CDR3 sequence: CASSLRLGTSGSHKGYEQYF. Written as DNA, the CDR3 is TGTGCCAGCAGCTTACGTTTAGGGACTAGCGGGAGTCATAAGGGATACGAGCAGTACTTC.